Below are 7 T cell receptor beta chains sequenced from a single sample in a study of early T cells in non-severe SARS-CoV-2 infection. One entry per CDR3 protein results from TCRdb running MiXCR on the 5' RACE reads. The sample consists of 55,000 or so distinct CDR3 sequences, approximately 12% of them appearing once. The sample comprised whole blood. The origin of the receptors is an adult who was a healthcare worker with PCR-confirmed SARS-CoV-2 infection or an uninfected control (not recorded which).

A few counts support this clonotype. J is TRBJ1-4 and V is TRBV20-1; maybe TRBD1 (5 bases). The V gene's germline CDR1 is DFQATT and CDR2 SNEGSKA (reference sequence). V was shortened by 7 bases and J by 7 bases, with 13 bases between the two germline ends. This CDR3 is 12 amino acids long. CDR3 DNA: TGCAGTGTACGAGGGAGGGGTGAAAAACTGTTTTTT. Translation: CSVRGRGEKLFF.

This clonotype was observed a handful of times. CDR3 sequence reads: CASSENRADTGELFF. The CDR3 nucleotides are TGTGCCAGCAGCGAGAACAGGGCGGACACCGGGGAGCTGTTTTTT. The chain recombines TRBV7-2 with TRBJ2-2, with TRBD1 as a possible D gene (6 bases). CDR1 and CDR2 (germline): SGHTA, FQGNSA. With 5 bases removed from V and 3 bases from J, the gap between germline ends came to 13 bases. The CDR3 loop spans 15 amino acids.

This clonotype came up a few times. J is TRBJ2-7 and V is TRBV29-1; D is undetermined. V lost 4 bases and J lost 1, with 8 bases in between. In germline, CDR1 is SQVTM, CDR2 ANQGSEA. The length of the CDR3 is 12 residues. Written as DNA, the CDR3 is TGCAGCGTTGTATCAGAATCCTACGAGCAGTACTTC. It specifies CSVVSESYEQYF.

The chain carries TRBV12-3 or TRBV12-4 and TRBJ1-1; weak D call: TRBD1 (5 bases). V was clipped by 2 bases and J by 0 bases, with 7 bases between them. This CDR3 has 14 residues. The CDR3 coding sequence is TGTGCCAGCAGTTTAAGGGGTATGAACACTGAAGCTTTCTTT. Translation: CASSLRGMNTEAFF.

The chain is built from TRBV11-2 and TRBJ1-2; D unclear. The CDR3 has 14 residues. V was pared by 0 bases and J by 2 bases, with 7 bases between. Germline V lookup: CDR1 SGHAT, CDR2 FQNNGV. The CDR3 here is CASSLEAVNYGYTF. The DNA for the CDR3 is TGTGCCAGCAGCTTAGAGGCGGTAAACTATGGCTACACCTTC.

This clonotype was counted between two and nine times. The chain employs TRBV25-1 and TRBJ2-2; 8 positions match TRBD1. The ends lost 2 bases at V and 6 bases at J; junction bases unmatched: 8. CDR3 length equals 16 residues. CDR1 and CDR2 (germline): MGHDK, SYGVNS. CDR3 nucleotides: TGTGCCAGCAGTGAAAGGGGCAGGGGGCGCGCCGGGGAGCTGTTTTTT. This gives the protein CASSERGRGRAGELFF.

Ten or more counts support this clonotype. The genes are TRBV6-5 and TRBJ2-7, with D perhaps TRBD1 or TRBD2 (5 bases each). CDR1 and CDR2 from the germline V gene are MNHEY and SVGAGI. V was clipped by 2 bases and J by 6 bases, with 14 bases between them. The CDR3 runs 14 residues. In DNA, the CDR3 is TGTGCCAGCAGTTACGGGGACCCAACCAGCGAGCAGTACTTC. It yields the protein CASSYGDPTSEQYF.